The 5 T cell receptor beta chains given below trace back to one sample, sequenced in a study of T-cell reconstitution after alpha-beta-depleted transplantation in children. Construction of the TCRbeta library involved unique molecular identifiers. TCRdb called the PCR reads again in MiXCR, with one record for every CDR3 protein. The sample includes nearly 350,000 distinct CDR3 sequences, around 15% of them seen just once. The input for sequencing was PBMCs, mostly from graft donor cells, taken 360 days after TCRalphabeta/CD19-depleted stem cell transplant. The source of these receptors is a male patient aged 2-15 years who had a stem cell transplant for acute lymphoblastic leukemia, so the T cells may come from the graft donor.

The chain has TRBV29-1 and TRBJ1-1; D remains ambiguous. The V gene lost 3 bases and the J gene lost 5 bases, with 13 bases spanning the gap. The CDR3 spans 13 residues. Germline lookup yields CDR1 SQVTM and CDR2 ANQGSEA. The CDR3 DNA follows: TGCAGCGTTGAGGGGATAAGGAAGACTGAAGCTTTCTTT. Translated, it gives CSVEGIRKTEAFF.

The gene calls are TRBV12-3 or TRBV12-4 and TRBJ1-1, with D unclear. Trimming left V 6 bases short and J 4 bases short, with 6 bases between. The CDR3 is 11 residues long. The CDR3 protein is CASSPSTEAFF. For the CDR3, the DNA is TGTGCCAGCAGCCCTTCCACTGAAGCTTTCTTT.

The J gene is TRBJ2-2, the V gene TRBV9; 10 bases fit TRBD1. The J segment lost 4 bases and the V segment lost 3 bases, leaving 6 bases of the junction unmatched. Germline-derived CDR1 and CDR2 are SGDLS and YYNGEE. There are 16 residues in the CDR3. The CDR3 reads CASSGRQGAGTGELFF. As DNA, the CDR3 is TGTGCCAGCAGCGGAAGACAGGGGGCCGGCACCGGGGAGCTGTTTTTT.

The chain carries TRBV28 and TRBJ2-7; 13 nucleotides match TRBD2. The germline gives CDR1 MDHEN, CDR2 SYDVKM. The CDR3 length is 12 residues. J was trimmed by 6 bases and V by 11 bases; bases with no gene match: 4. This CDR3 reads CAGGLAGTEQYF. CDR3 nucleotides: TGTGCCGGGGGACTAGCGGGGACCGAGCAGTACTTC. The full variable domain, completed using reference TRBV28 and TRBJ2-7, is DVKVTQSSRYLVKRTGEKVFLECVQDMDHENMFWYRQDPGLGLRLIYFSYDVKMKEKGDIPEGYSVSREKKERFSLILESASTNQTSMYLCAGGLAGTEQYFGPGTRLTVT.

Ten or more counts support this clonotype. The chain links TRBV7-8 to TRBJ2-1; 10 bases are a match to TRBD2. Germline V gene lookup returns CDR1 SGHVS and CDR2 FQNEAQ. V gave up 0 bases and J gave up 8 bases; unmatched junction bases: 10. This CDR3 spans 17 amino acids. The CDR3 region is CASSLAPLAGAGDEQFF. For the CDR3, the DNA is TGTGCCAGCAGCTTAGCGCCTCTAGCGGGAGCCGGGGATGAGCAGTTCTTC.